This T cell receptor beta chain was recovered during a study of glioma-infiltrating T cells after dendritic cell vaccination. About the study: Patients had newly diagnosed or recurrent glioblastoma and received dendritic cell vaccines. Treatment, given 2003 to 2012, was autologous tumor lysate-pulsed dendritic cell vaccination. Dendritic cells derived from monocytes and pulsed with autologous tumor lysate formed the vaccine.

The immunoSEQ assay amplified TCRB CDR3 from up to about 2 ug DNA. Method: immunoSEQ multiplex PCR; TCRdb's copy keeps in-frame clones and lacks some. The sample contains just under 85,000 clones, 70% to 90% of which appear only once. V lost 4 bases to trimming and J lost 2 bases; unmatched junction nucleotides: 6. From germline, CDR1 is SQVTM and CDR2 ANQGSEA. The length of the CDR3 is 14 residues. The gene calls are TRBV29-1 and TRBJ2-7, with 9 nucleotides matching TRBD1. The clonotype was recovered from a human donor with glioblastoma. The specimen was blood, collected before dendritic cell vaccination. CDR3 protein: CSVVWGDRAYEQYF. CDR3 nucleotide sequence: TGCAGCGTTGTATGGGGGGACAGGGCCTACGAGCAGTACTTC.